The 30 T cell receptor beta chains below were found in one sample sequenced in a study of shared clonotypes between healthy human individuals. The assay was immunoSEQ multiplex PCR, and TCRdb's table has in-frame clones only and misses some. The sample shows more than 550,000 clones, 92% of them seen only once. CD8 cells classed as naive were CD45RO-negative and positively selected for CCR7, excluding terminally differentiated effector memory CD45RA+ cells. The sequencing input was naive CD8+ T cells sorted from blood. Every receptor here comes from a man younger than 45 in good health.

The gene calls are TRBV9 and TRBJ2-2; D might be TRBD2 (5 bases). Germline values: CDR1 SGDLS, CDR2 YYNGEE. The CDR3 loop spans 13 amino acids. Trimming took off 4 bases at V and 5 bases at J, with 9 bases between the two ends. The CDR3 sequence is CASSFSGTGELFF. CDR3 bases: TGTGCCAGCAGCTTCTCGGGGACCGGGGAGCTGTTTTTT. Full variable domain (rest looked up from reference TRBV9 and TRBJ2-2): DSGVTQTPKHLITATGQRVTLRCSPRSGDLSVYWYQQSLDQGLQFLIQYYNGEERAKGNILERFSAQQFPDLHSELNLSSLELGDSALYFCASSFSGTGELFFGEGSRLTVL.

The genes are TRBV15 and TRBJ2-3; 11 bases align to TRBD2. CDR1 and CDR2 from the germline V gene are LNHNV and YYDKDF (reference sequence). V trimming: 7 bases; J trimming: 5 bases; junction bases outside the gene matches: 14. The CDR3 extends over 17 amino acids. This CDR3 reads CATNNPGVAGGLDTQYF. DNA for the CDR3: TGTGCCACCAACAACCCAGGAGTAGCGGGAGGGCTAGATACGCAGTATTTT.

The chain combines TRBV9 with TRBJ2-1; D might be TRBD1 or TRBD2, each matching 5 bases. This CDR3 has 15 amino acids. V dropped 3 bases and J dropped 10 bases, with 20 bases sitting between them. The germline CDR1 and CDR2 sequences are SGDLS and YYNGEE. The CDR3 is CASSAMDGTIREQFF. CDR3 nucleotides: TGTGCCAGCAGCGCGATGGACGGGACCATCAGAGAGCAGTTCTTC.

This CDR3 is CASSPHAPGHSGNTIYF. As DNA, the CDR3 is TGTGCCAGCAGCCCCCACGCCCCAGGACACTCTGGAAACACCATATATTTT. V usage is TRBV13 and J usage is TRBJ1-3, with a weak D call TRBD1 (5 bases). The V gene's germline CDR1 is PRHDT and CDR2 FYEKMQ (reference sequence). V lost 5 bases and J lost 0, with 17 bases in between. The length of the CDR3 is 17 residues.

The chain carries TRBV11-2 and TRBJ2-3; 7 bases agree with TRBD2. V lost 5 bases to trimming and J lost 4 bases; unmatched junction nucleotides: 9. This CDR3 is 15 amino acids long. Germline CDR1 is SGHAT and CDR2 is FQNNGV. Here the CDR3 reads CASSTWTRFADTQYF. The CDR3 bases are TGTGCCAGCAGCACCTGGACTAGGTTTGCAGATACGCAGTATTTT.

The V and J genes are TRBV5-5 and TRBJ2-1; 10 bases line up with TRBD1. Germline CDR1 SGHKS, CDR2 YYEKEE (reference sequence). The V gene end was trimmed by 4 bases and the J gene end by 4 bases; junction bases not matched to a gene: 14. The CDR3 is 18 residues long. The chain's CDR3 is CASSKMTGTGESYNEQFF. CDR3 sequence (DNA): TGTGCCAGCAGCAAGATGACCGGGACAGGGGAGTCATACAATGAGCAGTTCTTC.

This clone was seen a few times. This sequence joins TRBV4-1 and TRBJ2-7; D gene ambiguous. This CDR3 contains 15 residues. Germline V CDR1 and CDR2: MGHRA, YSYEKL. V shed 2 bases and J shed 5 bases, with 16 bases lying between them. CDR3 amino acids: CASSQSPGPLDEQYF. The CDR3 bases are TGCGCCAGCAGCCAAAGCCCGGGCCCCCTGGACGAGCAGTACTTC.

This rearrangement joins TRBV6-1 to TRBJ2-5; 7 nucleotides match TRBD1. CDR1 and CDR2 (germline): MNHNS, SASEGT. The CDR3 extends over 13 amino acids. The V gene end was trimmed by 4 bases and the J gene end by 4 bases; junction bases not matched to a gene: 3. The CDR3 loop reads CASSVSGGETQYF. CDR3 sequence (DNA): TGTGCCAGCAGTGTTTCAGGGGGAGAGACCCAGTACTTC.

The chain is built from TRBV5-5 and TRBJ2-7; D gene ambiguous. The CDR3 has 15 amino acids. Trimming shortened V by 1 base and J by 3 bases, and 14 bases separated the two germline ends. Per the germline V gene, CDR1 is SGHKS and CDR2 is YYEKEE (reference sequence). The CDR3: CASSLLGGPGYEQYF. DNA of the CDR3: TGTGCCAGCAGCTTGTTGGGCGGTCCAGGCTACGAGCAGTACTTC.

The rearrangement uses TRBV6-5 and TRBJ2-1, with 7 bases that match TRBD2. CDR3 length: 13 amino acids. Germline-derived CDR1 and CDR2 are MNHEY and SVGAGI. V lost 4 bases and J lost 9; bases outside the gene matches: 6. As DNA, the CDR3 is TGTGCCAGCAGTTTCTCGGGGGAGGGTGAGCAGTTCTTC. Protein product: CASSFSGEGEQFF.

The chain combines TRBV7-9 with TRBJ2-3; possible D gene TRBD2, 6 bases. Trimming shortened V by 8 bases and J by 5 bases, and 20 bases separated the two germline ends. This CDR3 spans 15 amino acids. Germline V gene lookup returns CDR1 SEHNR and CDR2 FQNEAQ (reference sequence). CDR3: CASSPETSYLDTQYF. The CDR3 DNA reads as TGTGCCAGCTCCCCTGAGACTAGTTACTTAGATACGCAGTATTTT. The full variable domain, with the rest looked up from reference TRBV7-9 and TRBJ2-3, is DTGVSQNPRHKITKRGQNVTFRCDPISEHNRLYWYRQTLGQGPEFLTYFQNEAQLEKSRLLSDRFSAERPKGSFSTLEIQRTEQGDSAMYLCASSPETSYLDTQYFGPGTRLTVL.

The J gene is TRBJ1-1, the V gene TRBV28; no clear D gene. Trimming took 6 bases from V and 8 from J, leaving 10 bases between them. Germline CDR1 MDHEN, CDR2 SYDVKM. This CDR3 region has 11 residues. The CDR3 nucleotides are TGTGCCAGCAGGTGGGTCCGGGAAGCTTTCTTT. It encodes CASRWVREAFF.

CDR3: CASSPSRQGYEQYF. CDR3 in DNA: TGTGCCAGCAGTCCCTCTAGACAGGGCTACGAGCAGTACTTC. V usage is TRBV27 and J usage is TRBJ2-7; 7 nucleotides agree with TRBD1. The CDR3 runs 14 residues. Germline V gene lookup returns CDR1 MNHEY and CDR2 SMNVEV (reference sequence). J lost 3 bases, V lost 5 bases, and 7 bases had no gene match.

The chain links TRBV6-6 to TRBJ2-7; D gene uncertain. The CDR3 is 13 amino acids. Trimming took off 10 bases at V and 5 bases at J, with 18 bases between the two ends. Germline assignment: CDR1 MNHNY and CDR2 SVGAGI (reference sequence). This CDR3 reads CATKSLSLHEQYF. The CDR3 DNA reads TGTGCCACCAAAAGCCTTAGCCTCCACGAGCAGTACTTC.

This rearrangement joins TRBV11-2 to TRBJ2-7; D may be TRBD1 or TRBD2 (6 bases each). Trimming cost V 2 bases and J 4 bases, with 18 bases left between them. The CDR3 spans 16 residues. CDR1 and CDR2 from the germline V gene are SGHAT and FQNNGV. The CDR3 is CASSLPSQGRYYEQYF. The CDR3 DNA follows: TGTGCCAGCAGCTTACCATCCCAGGGGAGGTATTACGAGCAGTACTTC.

This clone was detected a few times. This chain uses TRBV10-1 with TRBJ1-1; D gene ambiguous. V gave up 0 bases and J gave up 1 base, with 6 bases separating them. Germline-derived CDR1 and CDR2 are WNHNN and SYGVQD (reference sequence). This CDR3 spans 14 amino acids. CDR3 in DNA: TGCGCCAGCAGTGAGTCCCCAGGGAACACTGAAGCTTTCTTT. Translation: CASSESPGNTEAFF.

V and J are TRBV5-6 and TRBJ2-7; 7 nucleotides match TRBD1. The CDR3 runs 14 residues. Germline CDR1 is SGHDT and CDR2 is YYEEEE. V trimming: 0 bases; J trimming: 3 bases; junction bases outside the gene matches: 3. The CDR3 DNA reads TGTGCCAGCAGCTTGGTCGGGACAGACTACGAGCAGTACTTC. Residues: CASSLVGTDYEQYF.

This clone has a handful of counts. The V gene is TRBV28, the J gene TRBJ2-7; D unresolved. Looked up from germline, CDR1 is MDHEN and CDR2 is SYDVKM. V gave up 8 bases and J gave up 4 bases, with 12 bases separating them. CDR3 length equals 12 residues. Written as DNA, the CDR3 is TGTGCCAGCGCCTCAAAGACTTACGAGCAGTACTTC. Protein sequence: CASASKTYEQYF. Combining the CDR3 with reference TRBV28 and TRBJ2-7 gives the whole variable domain DVKVTQSSRYLVKRTGEKVFLECVQDMDHENMFWYRQDPGLGLRLIYFSYDVKMKEKGDIPEGYSVSREKKERFSLILESASTNQTSMYLCASASKTYEQYFGPGTRLTVT.

The chain carries TRBV27 and TRBJ2-5; a possible D gene is TRBD1 (6 bases). Germline assignment: CDR1 MNHEY and CDR2 SMNVEV (reference sequence). Deletions cut 2 bases from V and 5 bases from J, with 9 bases between. The CDR3 is 13 residues long. In DNA, the CDR3 is TGTGCCAGCAGTTTACAGGGGATTGAGACCCAGTACTTC. Translated: CASSLQGIETQYF.

This sequence joins TRBV7-2 and TRBJ2-1; 8 bases align to TRBD2. After removal of 2 bases from V and 7 bases from J, the junction contained 13 bases not matched to a gene. CDR1 SGHTA and CDR2 FQGNSA come from the germline V gene. The CDR3 extends over 17 amino acids. In DNA, the CDR3 is TGTGCCAGCAGCTTAACAGCGGGAGCAGGGCCCCCGAATGAGCAGTTCTTC. It translates to CASSLTAGAGPPNEQFF.

This chain connects TRBV28 to TRBJ2-7, with D perhaps TRBD1 (5 bases). V was trimmed by 8 bases and J by 4 bases, leaving 9 bases between them. Germline lookup yields CDR1 MDHEN and CDR2 SYDVKM. This CDR3 is built from 11 residues. CDR3 sequence reads: CASAGIYEQYF. The CDR3 DNA sequence: TGTGCCAGCGCAGGGATTTACGAGCAGTACTTC.

This clone has a single count. The chain combines TRBV28 with TRBJ1-2; 9 bases fit TRBD1. The CDR3 is 15 amino acids. CDR1 and CDR2 (germline): MDHEN, SYDVKM. V lost 1 base, J lost 7 bases, and 7 bases stayed unmatched. In DNA form, the CDR3 reads TGTGCCAGCAGTTTATCCCGGGACAGGGTAGGTGGCTACACCTTC. Translated: CASSLSRDRVGGYTF.

The chain carries TRBV7-9 and TRBJ1-1, with a tentative D call TRBD1 (6 bases). The V gene's germline CDR1 is SEHNR and CDR2 FQNEAQ (reference sequence). The V end was cut by 5 bases, the J end by 2 bases, with 12 bases between. The CDR3 contains 14 residues. The CDR3 nucleotides read TGTGCCAGCAGCAGACAGGATATAAACACTGAAGCTTTCTTT. It specifies CASSRQDINTEAFF.

The chain joins TRBV25-1 to TRBJ2-4, with 7 bases that match TRBD1. The CDR3 is 14 residues long. Germline lookup yields CDR1 MGHDK and CDR2 SYGVNS. V shed 6 bases, J shed 8 bases, and the junction held 10 bases outside the gene matches. The CDR3 loop is CASSDYRGGDIQYF. The CDR3 bases are TGTGCCAGCAGCGACTACAGGGGTGGGGACATTCAGTACTTC.

The chain has TRBV4-3 and TRBJ1-4; D gene ambiguous. The CDR3 loop spans 15 amino acids. The ends were cut back, 0 bases at V and 4 bases at J, with 9 bases in the middle. Looked up from germline, CDR1 is LGHNA and CDR2 is YSLEER. CDR3 sequence (DNA): TGCGCCAGCAGCCAAGATCGAGTTGGTAATGAAAAACTGTTTTTT. Translated: CASSQDRVGNEKLFF.

The V call is TRBV27, the J call TRBJ2-3, with 9 bases matching TRBD1. Unmatched junction bases numbered 10, after V lost 10 bases and J lost 2 bases. The CDR3 length is 15 residues. Germline V CDR1 and CDR2: MNHEY, SMNVEV (reference sequence). For the CDR3, the DNA is TGTGCCACCCACCATGGGACAGGGACCACAGATACGCAGTATTTT. This sequence encodes CATHHGTGTTDTQYF.

The chain carries TRBV11-2 and TRBJ2-7; D may be TRBD1 or TRBD2 (5 bases each). The CDR3 length is 16 residues. CDR1 is SGHAT, CDR2 FQNNGV, per germline. V shed 0 bases and J shed 0 bases, with 12 bases lying between them. The CDR3 is CASSLDRGQGSYEQYF. CDR3 coding DNA: TGTGCCAGCAGCTTAGATCGGGGCCAGGGCTCCTACGAGCAGTACTTC. Filled out from reference TRBV11-2 and TRBJ2-7, the complete variable domain reads EAGVAQSPRYKIIEKRQSVAFWCNPISGHATLYWYQQILGQGPKLLIQFQNNGVVDDSQLPKDRFSAERLKGVDSTLKIQPAKLEDSAVYLCASSLDRGQGSYEQYFGPGTRLTVT.

The table lists this clone with a count of one. V usage is TRBV7-9 and J usage is TRBJ1-4; D is ambiguous. Germline lookup yields CDR1 SEHNR and CDR2 FQNEAQ (reference sequence). This CDR3 is 14 amino acids long. V was clipped by 0 bases and J by 6 bases, with 8 bases between them. This chain's CDR3 is CASSLALEYEKLFF. The CDR3, as DNA: TGTGCCAGCAGCTTAGCGTTAGAGTATGAAAAACTGTTTTTT.

The chain joins TRBV7-9 to TRBJ1-2; a possible D gene is TRBD1 (5 bases). The CDR3 consists of 14 residues. Germline V lookup: CDR1 SEHNR, CDR2 FQNEAQ (reference sequence). The V end was cut by 4 bases, the J end by 5 bases, with 14 bases between. CDR3 in DNA: TGTGCCAGCAGCTCAGGGACCCAAAAGTATGGCTACACCTTC. This encodes CASSSGTQKYGYTF.

This chain uses TRBV28 with TRBJ1-5; D may be TRBD1 (5 bases). Germline V gene data show CDR1 as MDHEN and CDR2 as SYDVKM. This CDR3 comprises 16 residues. V lost 3 bases and J 2 bases, leaving 14 bases between the germline ends. CDR3 in amino acids: CASSLLMQGGNQPQHF. CDR3 in DNA: TGTGCCAGCAGTTTGTTGATGCAGGGTGGCAATCAGCCCCAGCATTTT.